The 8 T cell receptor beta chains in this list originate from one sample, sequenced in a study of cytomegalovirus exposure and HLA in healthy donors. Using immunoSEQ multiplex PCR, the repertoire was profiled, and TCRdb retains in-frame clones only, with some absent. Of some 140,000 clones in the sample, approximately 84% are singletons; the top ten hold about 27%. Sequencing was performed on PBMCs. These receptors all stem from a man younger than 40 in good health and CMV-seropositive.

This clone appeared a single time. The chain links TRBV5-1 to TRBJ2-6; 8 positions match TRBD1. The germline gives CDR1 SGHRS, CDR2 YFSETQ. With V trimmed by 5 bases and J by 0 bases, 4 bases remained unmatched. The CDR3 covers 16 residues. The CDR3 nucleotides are TGCGCCAGCAGATGGGACAGGAACTCTGGGGCCAACGTCCTGACTTTC. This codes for CASRWDRNSGANVLTF.

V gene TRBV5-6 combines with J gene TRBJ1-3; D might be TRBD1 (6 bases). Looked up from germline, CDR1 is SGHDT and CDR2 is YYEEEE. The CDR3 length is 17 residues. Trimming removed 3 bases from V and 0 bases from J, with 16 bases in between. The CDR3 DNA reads TGTGCCAGCAGCTGGGGTTTGGGGGCCAACTCTGGAAACACCATATATTTT. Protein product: CASSWGLGANSGNTIYF. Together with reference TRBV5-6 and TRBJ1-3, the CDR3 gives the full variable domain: DAGVTQSPTHLIKTRGQQVTLRCSPKSGHDTVSWYQQALGQGPQFIFQYYEEEERQRGNFPDRFSGHQFPNYSSELNVNALLLGDSALYLCASSWGLGANSGNTIYFGEGSWLTVV.

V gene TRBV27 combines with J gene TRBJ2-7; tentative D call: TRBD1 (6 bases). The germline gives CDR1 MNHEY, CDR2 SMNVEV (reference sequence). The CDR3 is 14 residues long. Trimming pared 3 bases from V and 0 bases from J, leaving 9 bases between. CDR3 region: CASSFGQISYEQYF. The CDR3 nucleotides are TGTGCCAGCAGTTTTGGACAGATCTCCTACGAGCAGTACTTC.

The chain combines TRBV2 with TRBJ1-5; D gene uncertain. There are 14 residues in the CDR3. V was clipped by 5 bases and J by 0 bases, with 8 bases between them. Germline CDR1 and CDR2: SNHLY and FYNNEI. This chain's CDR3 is CASSSLSSNQPQHF. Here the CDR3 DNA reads TGTGCCAGCAGTAGTTTGAGTAGCAATCAGCCCCAGCATTTT.

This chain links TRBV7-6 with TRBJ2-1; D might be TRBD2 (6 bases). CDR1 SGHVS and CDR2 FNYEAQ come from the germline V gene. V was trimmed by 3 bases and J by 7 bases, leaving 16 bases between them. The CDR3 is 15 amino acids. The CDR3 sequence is CASSLNVGGENEQFF. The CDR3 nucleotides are TGTGCCAGCAGCTTGAACGTGGGGGGAGAGAATGAGCAGTTCTTC.

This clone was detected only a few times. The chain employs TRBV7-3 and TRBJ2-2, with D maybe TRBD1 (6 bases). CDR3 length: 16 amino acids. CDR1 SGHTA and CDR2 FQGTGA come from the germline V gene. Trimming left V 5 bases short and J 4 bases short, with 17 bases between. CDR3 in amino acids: CASSPIPGHSTGELFF. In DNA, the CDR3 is TGTGCCAGCAGCCCGATTCCGGGACACAGCACCGGGGAGCTGTTTTTT.

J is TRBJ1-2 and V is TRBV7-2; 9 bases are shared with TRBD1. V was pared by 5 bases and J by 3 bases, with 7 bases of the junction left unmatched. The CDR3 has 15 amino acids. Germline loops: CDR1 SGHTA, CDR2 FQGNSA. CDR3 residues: CASSLRTGADYGYTF. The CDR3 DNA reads TGTGCCAGCAGCCTCCGGACAGGGGCAGACTATGGCTACACCTTC. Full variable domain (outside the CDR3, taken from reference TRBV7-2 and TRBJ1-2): GAGVSQSPSNKVTEKGKDVELRCDPISGHTALYWYRQSLGQGLEFLIYFQGNSAPDKSGLPSDRFSAERTGGSVSTLTIQRTQQEDSAVYLCASSLRTGADYGYTFGSGTRLTVV.

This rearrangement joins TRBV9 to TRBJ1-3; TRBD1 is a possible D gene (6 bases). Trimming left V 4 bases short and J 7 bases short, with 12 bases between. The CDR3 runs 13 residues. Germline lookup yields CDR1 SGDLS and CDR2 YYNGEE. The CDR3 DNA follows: TGTGCCAGCAGCCAGATTACAGGGAACACCATATATTTT. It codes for CASSQITGNTIYF. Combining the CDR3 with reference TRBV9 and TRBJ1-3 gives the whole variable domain DSGVTQTPKHLITATGQRVTLRCSPRSGDLSVYWYQQSLDQGLQFLIQYYNGEERAKGNILERFSAQQFPDLHSELNLSSLELGDSALYFCASSQITGNTIYFGEGSWLTVV.